These T cell receptor beta chains were read from a single sample in a study of human CD8 memory T cell subsets. TCRdb reprocessed the 5' RACE reads and stores each CDR3 protein as one record, lacking DNA. Recorded for this sample: some 12,000 distinct CDR3 sequences. Sequencing used CD8+ T cells from PBMCs. The source of these receptors is a human donor in good health. The CDR3 runs from the conserved cysteine through the conserved F or W. Only part of the rows carry a size: once, few, many, or a class if the clone is expanded.

TRBJ2-1,TRBV6-6,NA,CASSRTSGIYEQFF
TRBJ2-2,TRBV5-1,medium-sized,CASSPREWGPGELFF
TRBJ2-1,TRBV4-3,NA,CASSHRTTYNEQFF
TRBJ2-1,TRBV12-3/TRBV12-4,NA,CASSFADNEQFF
TRBJ2-1,TRBV6-5,medium-sized,CASSIDRGSYNEQFF
TRBJ2-7,TRBV6-6,NA,CASNPLAGGAYEQYF
TRBJ1-1,TRBV5-1,NA,CASSPSGSEAFF
TRBJ2-2,TRBV6-2/TRBV6-3,NA,CASTWTPHTGELFF
TRBJ1-5,TRBV7-2,medium-sized,CASSLVGGGNQPQHF
TRBJ2-1,TRBV29-1,NA,CSVEVVQRGSYNEQFF
TRBJ2-1,TRBV7-8,NA,CASSLGGTMQFF
TRBJ2-7,TRBV28,NA,CASSSRDSSYEQYF
TRBJ2-2,TRBV3-1,NA,CASSQEELAYTGELFF
TRBJ1-5,TRBV6-6,medium-sized,CATGGAAHYQPQHF
TRBJ2-7,TRBV5-4,NA,CASSVGRIEQYF
TRBJ1-4,TRBV19,NA,CASSPGTGTEKLFF
TRBJ2-3,TRBV11-2,NA,CASGSPSGDLPWGTDTQYF
TRBJ2-2,TRBV11-3,NA,CASSLRFGAGGPNSNTGELFF
TRBJ2-7,TRBV4-1,NA,CASSQDPQGFISEQYF
TRBJ2-7,TRBV28,medium-sized,CASSLVRGTYEQYF
TRBJ1-1,TRBV7-6,medium-sized,CASSRDTLNTEAFF
TRBJ1-1,TRBV20-1,medium-sized,CSARSLGQKRNTEAFF
TRBJ2-2,TRBV25-1,medium-sized,CASSELAGELFF
TRBJ2-3,TRBV7-3,NA,CASSRGTSGVTDTQYF
TRBJ2-7,TRBV9,NA,CASSVDSSSSYEQYF
TRBJ2-2,TRBV24-1,NA,CATSLAGTGELFF
TRBJ1-4,TRBV28,medium-sized,CASSLLQGGKLFF
TRBJ1-3,TRBV20-1,NA,CSAPDKDLGNTIYF
TRBJ2-3,TRBV6-5,NA,CASSYPGGEADTQYF
TRBJ2-4,TRBV7-9,NA,CASSLAQGGTNIQYF
TRBJ2-7,TRBV29-1,medium-sized,CSVEGLAGSPYEQYF
TRBJ2-5,TRBV20-1,NA,CSASPGVVSVETQYF
TRBJ2-1,TRBV20-1,NA,CSATAYRWGGSSYNEQFF
TRBJ2-2,TRBV29-1,NA,CSVESLDRVGTGELFF
TRBJ2-7,TRBV9,NA,CASGSDGLGEQYF
TRBJ2-1,TRBV19,NA,CASSIGAAGGPTDEQFF
TRBJ2-1,TRBV7-8,NA,CASSTGTLYNEQFF
TRBJ2-5,TRBV4-3,NA,CASSQDLQGLETQYF
TRBJ1-2,TRBV7-9,NA,CASSVWDYGYTF
TRBJ2-3,TRBV9,NA,CASSVSGRAGTDTQYF
TRBJ1-1,TRBV5-8,NA,CASSFGGNTEAFF
TRBJ2-1,TRBV11-1,NA,CASSSLLNEQFF
TRBJ2-7,TRBV19,NA,CASSIDSGSRYEQYF
TRBJ2-5,TRBV7-9,NA,CASSLVTGQETQYF
TRBJ2-1,TRBV27,NA,CASSSTPGGREQFF